The rows below give T cell receptor beta chains drawn from one sample of a study of cytomegalovirus exposure and HLA in healthy donors. Assay: immunoSEQ multiplex PCR; the TCRdb copy retains only in-frame clones and omits some. The data show around 61,000 clones, with 90% to 95% seen just once and about 5.7% held by the top ten. Sequenced: PBMCs. Every receptor here comes from a man aged 18 to 30 in good health and CMV-seropositive. Both conserved end residues are part of each CDR3.

V gene | CDR3 protein
TRBV6-1 | CASSFRDFNSYEQYF
TRBV9 | CASSVVAGQYTDTQYF
TRBV6-6 | CASNLREDSAYGYTF
TRBV9 | CASSFSGPQFF
TRBV27 | CASSFMARSYEQYF
TRBV28 | CASSFDQPQHF
TRBV6-5 | CASSYRSGLESYEQYF
TRBV6-5 | CASSYVGTANEKLFF
TRBV7-6 | CASSGGQQKETQYF
TRBV4-2 | CASSQEGGIQETQYF
TRBV10-2 | CASNQGGRGRPGGNEQFF
TRBV28 | CASSLGGVGTDTQYF
TRBV28 | CASSRDINVGLFF
TRBV11-2 | CASSFRDRVPDTQYF
TRBV28 | CASSSTDRGNGYTF
TRBV4-1 | CASSQDEARGPYNEQFF
TRBV25-1 | CASSDGRRTGRSTDTQYF
TRBV7-8 | CASSQTGTLAKNIQYF
TRBV5-4 | CASSQEQGRSHYGYTF
TRBV6-6 | CASSLTGGRNTEAFF
TRBV9 | CASSVGGRGTDTQYF
TRBV9 | CASSERDRAQYEQYF
TRBV28 | CASSSRSAGQETQYF
TRBV6-5 | CASRTGDSNQPQHF
TRBV27 | CASSLGGDTQYF
TRBV5-4 | CASSSGLPPREQYF
TRBV27 | CASRGLTGPGNTIYF
TRBV4-1 | CASSQDRGRTNTGELFF
TRBV6-1 | CASSPTGMNTEAFF
TRBV13 | CASSLYSRTSGRASYNEQFF
TRBV7-9 | CASSLEVGAGGNTIYF
TRBV6-1 | CASSEVPSTDTQYF
TRBV2 | CASAGQILSGNTIYF
TRBV18 | CASSRGVHGDEQYF
TRBV6-5 | CASSSLAPVDPQYF
TRBV4-1 | CASSRLLAGGNEQYF
TRBV4-1 | CASSQGIITEPNQPQHF
TRBV6-1 | CASLPQGLPYEQYF
TRBV5-6 | CASSFLGGHIQYF
TRBV7-5 | CARSLGALFGNQPQHF
TRBV19 | CASSKTGELGEQFF
TRBV28 | CASSSFTGLSVGGYTF
TRBV21-1 | CASSNWTSGSRGTDTQYF
TRBV6-5 | CASSPGLAGINEQFF
TRBV18 | CASLLTPYNEQFF
TRBV7-9 | CASSEAGSGMVNEQFF
TRBV4-1 | CASSQGTSERKGEQYF
TRBV6-1 | CASLVNLEVDTQYF
TRBV30 | CAWRQGGYTF
TRBV2 | CASREWDKTETQYF
TRBV28 | CASSTYRGWETQYF
TRBV15 | CATSKRAGGEEKLFF
TRBV9 | CASSVAGADSLYEQYF
TRBV4-1 | CASSGGTSGRSSAGELFF
TRBV9 | CASSVAGGETQYF
TRBV5-6 | CASSLAGTVNQPQHF